What follows are 19 T cell receptor beta chains derived from one specimen sequenced in a study of T cell repertoires in cytomegalovirus infection. Their cognate antigens are unknown. TCRdb itself ran the reads through MiXCR, one entry per CDR3 protein. The sample holds about a million distinct CDR3 sequences, around 30% seen once. Source: cultured CD8+ T cells from PBMCs, taken from culture after CMV antigen stimulation. These receptors were obtained from a human donor in good health (CMV status not recorded). Some clones in this sample may be carry-over from other donors' samples.

This clonotype was seen only a few times. The chain links TRBV7-3 to TRBJ1-1; 7 bases match TRBD1. With 9 bases clipped from V and 8 bases from J, the junction kept 9 bases outside the gene matches. Germline CDR1 is SGHTA and CDR2 is FQGTGA. The CDR3 consists of 12 residues. The CDR3 loop reads CASQTGHLEAFF. The CDR3 nucleotides read TGTGCCAGTCAGACAGGGCACTTAGAAGCTTTCTTT.

The chain combines TRBV14 with TRBJ1-4; TRBD1 might be the D (5 bases). The germline V and J ends were trimmed by 1 base and 0 bases, with 9 bases remaining between them. The CDR3 runs 16 residues. The germline CDR1 and CDR2 sequences are SGHDN and FVKESK. In DNA form, the CDR3 reads TGTGCCAGCAGCCAAGGACAGCAGGCAACTAATGAAAAACTGTTTTTT. This sequence encodes CASSQGQQATNEKLFF.

This clonotype has ten or more counts. The chain links TRBV12-3 or TRBV12-4 to TRBJ2-1; D gene uncertain. V lost 6 bases to trimming and J lost 3 bases, with 21 bases between them. This CDR3 has 17 amino acids. In nucleotides, the CDR3 is TGTGCCAGCAGGGAAGGCCGCCTGGCCTACAACTACAATGAGCAGTTCTTC. The encoded protein is CASREGRLAYNYNEQFF.

This clonotype was recorded only once. The V and J genes are TRBV7-9 and TRBJ2-5; 9 nucleotides align to TRBD1. The CDR3 has 15 amino acids. Per the germline V gene, CDR1 is SEHNR and CDR2 is FQNEAQ (reference sequence). V lost 2 bases to trimming and J lost 5 bases; unmatched junction nucleotides: 6. CDR3 protein: CASSLRGQGKETQYF. The CDR3 DNA sequence: TGTGCCAGCAGCTTAAGGGGACAGGGAAAGGAGACCCAGTACTTC.

This clonotype appeared a single time. The chain is built from TRBV4-2 and TRBJ1-5; maybe TRBD1 (6 bases). In germline, CDR1 is LGHNA, CDR2 YNFKEQ. With 0 bases removed from V and 0 bases from J, the gap between germline ends came to 12 bases. The CDR3 length is 17 residues. CDR3 region: CASSQEQGGYSNQPQHF. The CDR3 region has the DNA TGTGCCAGCAGCCAAGAACAGGGTGGGTATAGCAATCAGCCCCAGCATTTT.

The V call is TRBV10-2, the J call TRBJ1-4; TRBD1 agrees at 8 bases. The CDR3 totals 14 residues. V dropped 6 bases and J dropped 6; count of bases not matched to a gene: 6. The germline V gene has CDR1 WSHSY and CDR2 SAAADI. The CDR3 DNA follows: TGCGCCAGCAGAGGACAGGGAGGGGATGAAAAACTGTTTTTT. Its protein product is CASRGQGGDEKLFF.

This clonotype was counted many times. This chain links TRBV27 with TRBJ2-3; 7 positions agree with TRBD1. CDR3 length: 18 amino acids. Germline values: CDR1 MNHEY, CDR2 SMNVEV (reference sequence). The V gene end was trimmed by 0 bases and the J gene end by 3 bases; junction bases not matched to a gene: 12. As DNA, the CDR3 is TGTGCCAGCAGTTTATCTCAGACCCAACAGGGGAAAACAGATACGCAGTATTTT. Translating it yields CASSLSQTQQGKTDTQYF.

This clonotype showed up just a few times. The V and J genes are TRBV6-8 and TRBJ1-2; D remains unclear. This CDR3 has 15 residues. From germline, CDR1 is MNHGY and CDR2 SAAAGT. V was pared by 7 bases and J by 11 bases, with 26 bases between. In DNA form, the CDR3 reads TGTGCCAGCACTCCCCTCGGCGTCAGACGGACCCCTTACACCTTC. It specifies CASTPLGVRRTPYTF.

The chain recombines TRBV7-6 with TRBJ2-1; 8 nucleotides align to TRBD2. CDR1 and CDR2 from the germline V gene are SGHVS and FNYEAQ. The CDR3 spans 16 residues. Trimming removed 5 bases from V and 3 bases from J; junction bases left unmatched: 9. CDR3: CASSPVGGAIYNEQFF. The DNA for the CDR3 is TGTGCCAGCAGCCCAGTCGGGGGGGCCATCTACAATGAGCAGTTCTTC.

This clonotype was counted many times. This sequence joins TRBV7-2 and TRBJ1-6, with no clear D. This CDR3 spans 16 amino acids. Germline V gene lookup returns CDR1 SGHTA and CDR2 FQGNSA. V lost 1 base, J lost 8 bases, and 15 bases lay in between. The CDR3 region has the DNA TGTGCCAGCAGCTTAGACTGGGTACGCCGGGATTCACCCCTCCACTTT. Translation: CASSLDWVRRDSPLHF.

This clonotype came up a few times. This sequence joins TRBV7-9 and TRBJ1-1; TRBD1 is a possible D gene (6 bases). CDR1 and CDR2 (germline): SEHNR, FQNEAQ (reference sequence). CDR3 length: 14 amino acids. V shed 3 bases and J shed 4 bases, with 12 bases lying between them. As DNA, the CDR3 is TGTGCCAGCAGCTTTGGGAGAGGGGGCACTGAAGCTTTCTTT. Residues: CASSFGRGGTEAFF.

This clonotype was counted ten times or more. This chain joins TRBV20-1 and TRBJ2-7, with TRBD2 matching over 9 bases. With 0 bases clipped from V and 4 bases from J, the junction kept 7 bases outside the gene matches. Germline CDR1 reads DFQATT; CDR2 reads SNEGSKA (reference sequence). This CDR3 has 15 residues. The CDR3 DNA is TGCAGTGCTAGAGATCGTAGCGGGGGAGGGTACGAGCAGTACTTC. It translates to CSARDRSGGGYEQYF.

This clonotype was counted many times. The V gene is TRBV5-5, the J gene TRBJ1-5; D is undetermined. The CDR3 is made up of 17 amino acids. Per the germline V gene, CDR1 is SGHKS and CDR2 is YYEKEE (reference sequence). Trimming removed 5 bases at V and 0 bases at J, with 18 bases between. Here the CDR3 reads CASRARDAGYSNQPQHF. CDR3 bases: TGTGCCAGCAGGGCTCGTGACGCTGGATATAGCAATCAGCCCCAGCATTTT.

V gene TRBV7-6 combines with J gene TRBJ2-2; D possibly corresponds to TRBD2 (7 bases). The CDR3 is 18 amino acids. Germline V CDR1 and CDR2: SGHVS, FNYEAQ. Trimming took off 2 bases at V and 7 bases at J, with 23 bases between the two ends. The CDR3: CASSLTLGGRGAGGELFF. In nucleotides, the CDR3 is TGTGCCAGCAGCTTAACTCTTGGTGGACGGGGGGCTGGCGGGGAGCTGTTTTTT.

This sequence joins TRBV2 and TRBJ2-2; 7 bases are shared with TRBD1. Per germline, CDR1 SNHLY and CDR2 FYNNEI. CDR3 length: 19 residues. V dropped 4 bases and J dropped 4; count of bases not matched to a gene: 18. The CDR3 here is CASSGRDRVNREGTGELFF. The CDR3 DNA reads TGTGCCAGCAGTGGCCGCGACAGGGTTAATCGGGAAGGCACCGGGGAGCTGTTTTTT.

This clonotype was counted at least ten times. This chain links TRBV7-8 with TRBJ2-6, with 8 bases matching TRBD2. The germline V gene encodes CDR1 SGHVS and CDR2 FQNEAQ. J was trimmed by 3 bases and V by 5 bases; bases with no gene match: 6. The CDR3 loop spans 16 amino acids. Here the CDR3 reads CASSTHRGGGANVLTF. The CDR3 bases are TGTGCCAGCAGCACTCATCGGGGGGGTGGGGCCAACGTCCTGACTTTC.

This chain uses TRBV19 with TRBJ1-6; perhaps TRBD1 as D (5 bases). V was cut by 5 bases and J by 4 bases, with 12 bases left in between. From germline, CDR1 is LNHDA and CDR2 SQIVND (reference sequence). The CDR3 is 15 amino acids. The chain's CDR3 is CASSPGTGYNSPLHF. CDR3 bases: TGTGCCAGTAGTCCTGGGACGGGATATAATTCACCCCTCCACTTT.

As for this clonotype: At one boundary the junction diverges from the germline segment, which might be a read error. This sequence joins TRBV7-9 and TRBJ1-5; D unresolved. Germline V gene data show CDR1 as SEHNR and CDR2 as FQNEAQ (reference sequence). The CDR3 length is 15 residues. Here the CDR3 reads CASSLLPRGDQSQHF. DNA for the CDR3: TGTGCCAGCAGCTTACTTCCGCGCGGGGATCAGTCCCAGCATTTT.

The sample holds a few counts of this clonotype. The V call is TRBV7-2, the J call TRBJ1-2; 8 bases agree with TRBD1. The V gene's germline CDR1 is SGHTA and CDR2 FQGNSA. The CDR3 contains 16 residues. V lost 5 bases and J lost 4; bases outside the gene matches: 12. This chain's CDR3 is CASSPITDRAVYGYTF. CDR3 DNA sequence: TGTGCCAGCAGCCCCATCACGGACAGGGCTGTCTATGGCTACACCTTC.